Presented here are 9 T cell receptor beta chains from one specimen sequenced in a study of cytomegalovirus exposure and HLA in healthy donors. Sequenced by immunoSEQ multiplex PCR; TCRdb stores in-frame clones only, minus some. The profile shows hundreds of thousands of clones, roughly 90% of them singletons. Input material: PBMCs. All receptors derive from a young woman in good health and CMV-seronegative.

The gene calls are TRBV7-2 and TRBJ2-7; the match to TRBD2 covers 11 bases. The V gene's germline CDR1 is SGHTA and CDR2 FQGNSA. The CDR3 is made up of 15 amino acids. V dropped 5 bases and J dropped 3; count of bases not matched to a gene: 6. The CDR3 sequence is CASSNPTSGDYEQYF. In DNA, the CDR3 is TGTGCCAGCAGCAATCCGACTAGCGGGGACTACGAGCAGTACTTC.

For this clone: A junction boundary mismatches the germline segment, possibly from a read error. V is TRBV2 and J is TRBJ1-1; perhaps TRBD1 as D (5 bases). Germline CDR1 reads SNHLY; CDR2 reads FYNNEI. The CDR3 length is 16 residues. CDR3 protein: CASSPYPGEVKTEAFF. CDR3 sequence (DNA): TGTGCCAGCAGTCCCTATCCGGGGGAAGTGAAGACTGAAGCTTTCTTT.

The V call is TRBV4-1, the J call TRBJ2-7; D gene uncertain. Trimming took off 0 bases at V and 5 bases at J, with 11 bases between the two ends. This CDR3 comprises 14 residues. Germline CDR1 MGHRA, CDR2 YSYEKL. This CDR3 is CASSQEGQVNEQYF. DNA for the CDR3: TGCGCCAGCAGCCAAGAAGGCCAGGTCAACGAGCAGTACTTC.

The chain uses TRBV28 and TRBJ2-2, with 9 positions matching TRBD1. This CDR3 contains 14 residues. Germline CDR1 reads MDHEN; CDR2 reads SYDVKM. With 4 bases clipped from V and 4 bases from J, the junction kept 1 base outside the gene matches. The CDR3 bases are TGTGCCAGCAGTTACAGGGGGCTCACCGGGGAGCTGTTTTTT. Amino acid sequence: CASSYRGLTGELFF. Drawing the rest from reference TRBV28 and TRBJ2-2, the complete variable domain is DVKVTQSSRYLVKRTGEKVFLECVQDMDHENMFWYRQDPGLGLRLIYFSYDVKMKEKGDIPEGYSVSREKKERFSLILESASTNQTSMYLCASSYRGLTGELFFGEGSRLTVL.

The V call is TRBV27, the J call TRBJ1-6; tentatively, D is TRBD1 (6 bases). The CDR3 is 14 amino acids. Looked up from germline, CDR1 is MNHEY and CDR2 is SMNVEV (reference sequence). V lost 4 bases and J lost 10, with 14 bases in between. The CDR3 nucleotides read TGTGCCAGCAGTTCTACAGGGTTGAGGTCACCCCTCCACTTT. It yields the protein CASSSTGLRSPLHF.

The chain joins TRBV18 to TRBJ1-1, with 7 bases aligning to TRBD1. Germline V CDR1 and CDR2: KGHSH, LQKENI. CDR3 size: 17 residues. The ends lost 3 bases at V and 4 bases at J; junction bases unmatched: 14. This chain's CDR3 is CASSPVGQRTRGTEAFF. The DNA for the CDR3 is TGTGCCAGCTCACCTGTGGGACAGCGAACGAGGGGCACTGAAGCTTTCTTT.

The chain combines TRBV5-1 with TRBJ2-1; 11 positions agree with TRBD1. This CDR3 is 18 amino acids long. The V gene end was trimmed by 0 bases and the J gene end by 9 bases; junction bases not matched to a gene: 14. Germline V CDR1 and CDR2: SGHRS, YFSETQ. In nucleotides, the CDR3 is TGCGCCAGCAGCTTGGCTCATCGGGGGAGGACAGGGGGCATTGAGCAGTTCTTC. Its translation is CASSLAHRGRTGGIEQFF.

This sequence joins TRBV2 and TRBJ2-5, with TRBD2 matching 12 bases. Germline V gene sequence: CDR1 SNHLY, CDR2 FYNNEI. The CDR3 has 13 amino acids. With 2 bases clipped from V and 11 bases from J, the junction kept 3 bases outside the gene matches. CDR3 bases: TGTGCCAGCAGTGAAAGCCTAGCGGGAGGGCAGTACTTC. It yields the protein CASSESLAGGQYF.

The V and J genes are TRBV5-1 and TRBJ2-7; tentative D call: TRBD1 (6 bases). Between the trimmed V and J ends, which lost 3 bases and 3 bases, there was a span of 13 bases. Germline values: CDR1 SGHRS, CDR2 YFSETQ. This CDR3 comprises 14 residues. The CDR3 sequence: CASSSRTDYYEQYF. DNA for the CDR3: TGCGCCAGCAGCTCCCGGACAGATTACTACGAGCAGTACTTC.